A selection of T cell receptor beta chains follows, all from one sample in a study of blood T cell repertoires in COVID-19. Sequenced by immunoSEQ multiplex PCR; TCRdb stores in-frame clones only, minus some. This table holds about 89,000 clones, 75% to 85% found once. The sample taken for sequencing was peripheral blood. The receptor source for this set is a woman aged 80 or older with acute or convalescent COVID-19. CDR3s include the opening cysteine and the closing phenylalanine or tryptophan. A D gene is named only where the DNA matches it firmly. Not every row has a clone size; where given, it reads once, few, many or a size class.

v_gene: TRBV7-2; d_gene: NA; abundance: NA; j_gene: TRBJ1-2; CDR3nt: TGTGCCAGCAGCCCCTCTCCCAACTATGGCTACACCTTC; CDR3aa: CASSPSPNYGYTF
v_gene: TRBV9; d_gene: NA; abundance: NA; j_gene: TRBJ1-2; CDR3nt: TGTGCCAGCAGCGTAGGGGGCAGGGTAGGCTATGGCTACACCTTC; CDR3aa: CASSVGGRVGYGYTF
v_gene: TRBV15; d_gene: TRBD1; abundance: few; j_gene: TRBJ1-4; CDR3nt: TGTGCCACACAACCGGGACAGGGGTTTTCTAATGAAAAACTGTTTTTT; CDR3aa: CATQPGQGFSNEKLFF
v_gene: TRBV4-1; d_gene: TRBD2; abundance: NA; j_gene: TRBJ2-7; CDR3nt: TGCGCCAGCAGACAAACACTGGGACTAGCGGGAGCTGGGTCCTACGAGCAGTACTTC; CDR3aa: CASRQTLGLAGAGSYEQYF
v_gene: TRBV6-1; d_gene: TRBD2; abundance: once; j_gene: TRBJ2-3; CDR3nt: TGTGCCAGCAGTGAAGAGGAAAAGGGACTAGCGGGGTTTAATACGCAGTATTTT; CDR3aa: CASSEEEKGLAGFNTQYF
v_gene: TRBV18; d_gene: TRBD2; abundance: NA; j_gene: TRBJ2-3; CDR3nt: TGTGCCGGTCGGCGAGCGGGGGAGCGAGATACGCAGTATTTT; CDR3aa: CAGRRAGERDTQYF
v_gene: TRBV19; d_gene: TRBD2; abundance: NA; j_gene: TRBJ2-1; CDR3nt: TGTGCCAGTAGTCACCGGTTGACTAGCGGGAGTAGAGATGAGCAGTTCTTC; CDR3aa: CASSHRLTSGSRDEQFF
v_gene: TRBV2; d_gene: TRBD2; abundance: NA; j_gene: TRBJ2-1; CDR3nt: TGTGCCAGCATGCGGACTAGCCCATACAATGAGCAGTTCTTC; CDR3aa: CASMRTSPYNEQFF
v_gene: TRBV5-1; d_gene: TRBD1; abundance: NA; j_gene: TRBJ1-2; CDR3nt: TGCGCCAGCAGCTCGAGGGACAGGGCGGCTGGCTACACCTTC; CDR3aa: CASSSRDRAAGYTF
v_gene: TRBV7-9; d_gene: NA; abundance: NA; j_gene: TRBJ1-2; CDR3nt: TGTGCCAGCAGACCCCGGCAGGGCTATGGCTACACCTTT; CDR3aa: CASRPRQGYGYTF
v_gene: TRBV7-9; d_gene: NA; abundance: NA; j_gene: TRBJ2-3; CDR3nt: TGTGCCAGCAGCTCAGATTCCAATACGCAGTATTTT; CDR3aa: CASSSDSNTQYF